This T cell receptor beta chain was captured by sequencing in a study of cytomegalovirus exposure and HLA in healthy donors. Study as a whole: Earlier sequencing of about 179 million T cells yielded 100 million to 120 million unique TCR beta sequences.

Comments on this clone: The antigen is undetermined.

Study-wide results and caveats: Several V segments, TRBV6-2 and TRBV6-3 among them, could not be told apart and were dropped.

PCR involved 60 Vbeta and 13 Jbeta primers. The protocol was immunoSEQ multiplex PCR, while the TCRdb copy is restricted to in-frame clones and leaves out a portion. This repertoire shows tens of thousands of clones, about two thirds found once; its top ten account for less than 8%. Germline CDR1 and CDR2: SEHNR and FQNEAQ (reference sequence). Trimming cost V 5 bases and J 5 bases, with 15 bases left between them. The CDR3 loop spans 14 amino acids. Although they were nominally healthy when sampled, donors likely had unrecorded immune exposures. The origin of this receptor is a woman in her fifties or sixties in good health and CMV-seropositive. The V and J genes are TRBV7-9 and TRBJ2-5; D is unresolved. Sequencing input: PBMCs. The CDR3 DNA reads TGTGCCAGCAGCCCCAACTCCCCCCTTGAGACCCAGTACTTC. Protein product: CASSPNSPLETQYF.